This T cell receptor beta chain was recovered during a study of blood T cell repertoires in COVID-19. Study background: The United States, Italy and Spain were the sources of the acute and convalescent COVID-19 samples.

In the original processing: Scientists estimated how many nucleated cells there were by amplifying reference gene primers. The data were produced by immunoSEQ multiplex PCR, yet TCRdb's version contains in-frame clones alone and is incomplete. That table supplies the V and J calls and clone size; D and trimming were determined from the DNA. The sample records about 89,000 clones, over 65% being singletons. Germline CDR1 MDHEN, CDR2 SYDVKM. CDR3 length: 16 residues. The ends lost 5 bases at V and 2 bases at J; junction bases unmatched: 11. The chain links TRBV28 to TRBJ2-7; 8 nucleotides align to TRBD1. The material sequenced was peripheral blood. The receptor was isolated from a human donor in a cohort sampled during active COVID-19. The CDR3 region is CASSIPGGTTPYEQYF. The CDR3 region has the DNA TGTGCCAGCAGTATACCAGGGGGCACAACTCCCTACGAGCAGTACTTC.